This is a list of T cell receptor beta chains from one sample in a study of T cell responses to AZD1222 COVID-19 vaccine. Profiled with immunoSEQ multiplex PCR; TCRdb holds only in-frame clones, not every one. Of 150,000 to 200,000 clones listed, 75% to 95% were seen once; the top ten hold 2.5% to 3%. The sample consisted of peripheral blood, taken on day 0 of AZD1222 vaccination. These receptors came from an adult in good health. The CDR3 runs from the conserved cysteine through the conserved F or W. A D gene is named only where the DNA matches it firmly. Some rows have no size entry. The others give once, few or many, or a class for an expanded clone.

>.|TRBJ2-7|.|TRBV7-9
TGTGCCAGCAGCATGGAAGGGGTCGGGGAGCAGTACTTC
CASSMEGVGEQYF
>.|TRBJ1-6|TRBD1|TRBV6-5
TGTGCCAGCACCCGGACAGGGGAGGGTTCACCCCTCCACTTT
CASTRTGEGSPLHF
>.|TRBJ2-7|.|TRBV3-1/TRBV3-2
TGTGCCAGCAGCCGACTTGGTCCCTCCTACGAGCAGTACTTC
CASSRLGPSYEQYF
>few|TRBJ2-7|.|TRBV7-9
TGTGCCACCCGGGACTCGCTCACCTACGAGCAGTACTTC
CATRDSLTYEQYF
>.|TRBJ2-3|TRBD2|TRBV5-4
TGTGCCAGCAGCTTGGACCCTAGCGGGGGCACAGATACGCAGTATTTT
CASSLDPSGGTDTQYF
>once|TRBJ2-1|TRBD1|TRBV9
TGTGCCAGCAGCGCTCCGGGACAGGGGGTGAATGAGCAGTTCTTC
CASSAPGQGVNEQFF
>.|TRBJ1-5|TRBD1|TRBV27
TGTGCCAGCAAGACAGGGTACTCTTCCGTTAATCAGCCCCAGCATTTT
CASKTGYSSVNQPQHF
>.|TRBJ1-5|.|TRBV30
TGTGCCTGTAAAACGGCTGGGCAGCCCCAGCATTTT
CACKTAGQPQHF
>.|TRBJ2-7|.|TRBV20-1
TGCAGTGCTAGTGGCAGCAACGAGCAGTACTTC
CSASGSNEQYF
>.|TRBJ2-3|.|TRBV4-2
TGTGCCAGCAGCCTCAGCGGAGATACGCAGTATTTT
CASSLSGDTQYF
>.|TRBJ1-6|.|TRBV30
TGTGCCTGGAGAATACTACAGGGTTGGGATTCACCCCTCCACTTT
CAWRILQGWDSPLHF
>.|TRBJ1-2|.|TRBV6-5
TGTGCCAGCAGAGCGGCCGGCATTAACTATGGCTACACCTTC
CASRAAGINYGYTF
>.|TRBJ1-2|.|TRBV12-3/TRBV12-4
TGTGCCAGCAGGAGACAGGATACCTATGGCTACACCTTC
CASRRQDTYGYTF
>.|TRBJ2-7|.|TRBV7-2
TGTGCCAGCAGCTTAGCCGGCACGGCAACCTACGAGCAGTACTTC
CASSLAGTATYEQYF
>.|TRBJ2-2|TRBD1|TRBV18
TGTGCCAGCTCACGGACAGGGGCCGGGGAGCTGTTTTTT
CASSRTGAGELFF
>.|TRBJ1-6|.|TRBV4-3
TGCGCCAGCAGCCAAGATAAGGCGGGGGCCAATAATTCACCCCTCCACTTT
CASSQDKAGANNSPLHF
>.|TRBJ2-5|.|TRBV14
TGTGCCAGCAGCCGTCTCAGACTTAGCGGACAAGAGACCCAGTACTTC
CASSRLRLSGQETQYF
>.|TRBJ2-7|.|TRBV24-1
TGTGCCACCAGTGGGCGCGAAGGACCCTACGAGCAGTACTTC
CATSGREGPYEQYF
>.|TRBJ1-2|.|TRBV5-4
TGTGCCAGCAGCTTACAACAGGGAGGCTACACCTTC
CASSLQQGGYTF
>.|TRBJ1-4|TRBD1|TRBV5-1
TGCGCCAGCAGGGCCGGGACAGGGTTAGAAAAACTGTTTTTT
CASRAGTGLEKLFF
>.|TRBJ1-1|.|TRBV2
TGTGCCAGCAGTGAACATACGGGGTACACTGAAGCTTTCTTT
CASSEHTGYTEAFF
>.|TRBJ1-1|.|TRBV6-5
TGTGCCAGCAGTCCCGCCGACAGAGGCACTGAAGCTTTCTTT
CASSPADRGTEAFF
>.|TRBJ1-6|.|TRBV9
TGTGCCAGCAGCGAACCTGGGAGTTCACCCCTCCACTTT
CASSEPGSSPLHF
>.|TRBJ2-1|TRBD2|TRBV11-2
TGTGCCAGCAGCCTAGCGGGGGGGCCTGGTGATGAGCAGTTCTTC
CASSLAGGPGDEQFF
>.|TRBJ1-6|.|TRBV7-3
TGTGCCAGCAGCTCAAACGGAGCTGGGGGTTCACCCCTCCACTTT
CASSSNGAGGSPLHF
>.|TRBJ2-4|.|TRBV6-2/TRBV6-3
TGTGCCAGCAGCGCCCCCGGACAGCAAAACATTCAGTACTTC
CASSAPGQQNIQYF
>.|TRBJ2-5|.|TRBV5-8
TGTGCCAGCAGCTTGAGCGGACACCGCCAAGAGACCCAGTACTTC
CASSLSGHRQETQYF
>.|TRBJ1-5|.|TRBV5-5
TGTGCCAGCAGTGATGAGGGGCGCGGGCTAAGCAATCAGCCCCAGCATTTT
CASSDEGRGLSNQPQHF
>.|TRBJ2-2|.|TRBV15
TGTGCCACCAGCAGAGTTGACCAGCGGCACACCGGGGAGCTGTTTTTT
CATSRVDQRHTGELFF
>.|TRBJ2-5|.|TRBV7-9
TGTGCCAGCAGCCCGGGGCAAGAGACCCAGTACTTC
CASSPGQETQYF
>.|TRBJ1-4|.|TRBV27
TGTGCCAGCAGCCAGGGTTTGACAAATGAAAAACTGTTTTTT
CASSQGLTNEKLFF
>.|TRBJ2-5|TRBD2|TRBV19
TGTGCCAGCGGACGGGGACTAGCGGGGGGGCTGCTAGAGACCCAGTACTTC
CASGRGLAGGLLETQYF
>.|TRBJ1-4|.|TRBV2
TGTGCCAGCAGTGGACGAAGGGCGCGAACTAATGAAAAACTGTTTTTT
CASSGRRARTNEKLFF
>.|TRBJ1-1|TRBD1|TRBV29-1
TGCAGCGTTGACGGACAGGGAAACACTGAAGCTTTCTTT
CSVDGQGNTEAFF
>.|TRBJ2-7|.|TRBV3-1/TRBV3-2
TGTGCCAGCAGCCAAAGCATTGAAAATACGGGAGCCCCGTCCTACGAGCAGTACTTC
CASSQSIENTGAPSYEQYF
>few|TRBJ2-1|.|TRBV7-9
TGTGCCAGCAGCTTAGAGGTTCAGGCCGTGGGGGATGAGCAGTTCTTC
CASSLEVQAVGDEQFF
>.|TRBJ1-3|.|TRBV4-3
TGCGCCAGCAGCCAGGGGGGAACGGGAAACACCATATATTTT
CASSQGGTGNTIYF
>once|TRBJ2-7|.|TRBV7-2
TGTGCCAGCAGCCCCGTATCCTACGAGCAGTACTTC
CASSPVSYEQYF
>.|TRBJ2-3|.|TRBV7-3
TGTGCCAGCAGCTTAGGGCCTACAGATACGCAGTATTTT
CASSLGPTDTQYF
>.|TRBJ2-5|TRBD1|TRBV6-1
TGTGCCAGCAGTGAAGGCGGGACAGGCAAGGAGACCCAGTACTTC
CASSEGGTGKETQYF
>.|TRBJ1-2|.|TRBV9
TGTGCCAGCAGCGCCTCACCAGGGGCGCGAGGTGGCTACACCTTC
CASSASPGARGGYTF
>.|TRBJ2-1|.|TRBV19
TGTGCCAGTAGTATATCAGGATACAATGAGCAGTTCTTC
CASSISGYNEQFF
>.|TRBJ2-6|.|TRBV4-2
TGTGCCAGCAGCCAAGATGGTGGGGTTGGGGCCAACGTCCTGACTTTC
CASSQDGGVGANVLTF
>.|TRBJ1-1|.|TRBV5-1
TGCGCCAGCAACCTTGGGGGATCAACGAACACTGAAGCTTTCTTT
CASNLGGSTNTEAFF
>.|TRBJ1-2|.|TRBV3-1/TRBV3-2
TGTGCCAGCAGCCAAGATAATGGGGGCTACACCTTC
CASSQDNGGYTF
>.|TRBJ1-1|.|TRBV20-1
TGCAGTGCTAGCAGGACAGTGGAAGCTTTCTTT
CSASRTVEAFF
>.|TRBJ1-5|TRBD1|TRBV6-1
TGTGCCAGCAGTGAAAATGCAGGGGGCGTCAGCAATCAGCCCCAGCATTTT
CASSENAGGVSNQPQHF
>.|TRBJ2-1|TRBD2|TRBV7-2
TGTGCCAGCAGCTTAGTGGGACTAGCGGGCAACAATGAGCAGTTCTTC
CASSLVGLAGNNEQFF
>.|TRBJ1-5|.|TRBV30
TGTGCCTGGAGCGGGTCCTACAATCAGCCCCAGCATTTT
CAWSGSYNQPQHF
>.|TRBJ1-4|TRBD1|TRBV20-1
TGCAGTGCTAGTCCCAACAGGGGAGGCTCGCAAAAACTGTTTTTT
CSASPNRGGSQKLFF
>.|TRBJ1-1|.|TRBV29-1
TGCAGCGTCCGACAGCCGGTTCGGGCTGAAGCTTTCTTT
CSVRQPVRAEAFF
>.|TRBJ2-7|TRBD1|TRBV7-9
TGTGCCAGCAGCGACCCGACAGGGGGCGTCTCCTACGAGCAGTACTTC
CASSDPTGGVSYEQYF
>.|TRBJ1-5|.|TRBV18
TGTGCCAGCTCAGCTGGGACACCCTCACTTAATCAGCCCCAGCATTTT
CASSAGTPSLNQPQHF
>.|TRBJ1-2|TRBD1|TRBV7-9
TGTGCCAGCAGACCCGGGGACAGCCCGGAGCGTGGCTACACCTTC
CASRPGDSPERGYTF
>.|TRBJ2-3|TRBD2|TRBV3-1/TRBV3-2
TGTGCCAGCAGCCAACGGGGGCAGCGGGGGGGCCGTGGAGATACGCAGTATTTT
CASSQRGQRGGRGDTQYF
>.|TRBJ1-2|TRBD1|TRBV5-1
TGCGCCAGCAGCTGGGACAGGGGGCGCGACAACTATGGCTACACCTTC
CASSWDRGRDNYGYTF
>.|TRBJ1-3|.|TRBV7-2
TGTGCCAGCAGCTCCACCGGATACGGAAACACCATATATTTT
CASSSTGYGNTIYF
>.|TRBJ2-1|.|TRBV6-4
TGTGCCAGCAGTGGACTACGAGGGAATGAGCAGTTCTTC
CASSGLRGNEQFF
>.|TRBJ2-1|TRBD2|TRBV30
TGTGCCTGGGGTAAGGGTCTAGCCGGGGGGGATGAGCAGTTCTTC
CAWGKGLAGGDEQFF
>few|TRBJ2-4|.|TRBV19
TGTGCCAGTAGTATAGCTACCGGACTAGCCAAAAACATTCAGTACTTC
CASSIATGLAKNIQYF